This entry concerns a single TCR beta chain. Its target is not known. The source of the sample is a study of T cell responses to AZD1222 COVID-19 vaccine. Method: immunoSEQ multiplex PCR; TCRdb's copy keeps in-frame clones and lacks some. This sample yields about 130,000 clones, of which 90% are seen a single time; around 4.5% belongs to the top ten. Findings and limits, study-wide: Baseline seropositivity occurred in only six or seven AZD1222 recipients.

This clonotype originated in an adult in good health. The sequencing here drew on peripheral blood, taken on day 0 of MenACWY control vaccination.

The CDR3 reads CASSLEEDGTAWYSNQPQHF. In DNA, the CDR3 is TGTGCCAGCAGCTTAGAAGAGGACGGGACAGCCTGGTATAGCAATCAGCCCCAGCATTTT. The J gene is TRBJ1-5, the V gene TRBV11-2, with 7 bases lining up with TRBD1. CDR3 length: 20 residues. Germline values: CDR1 SGHAT, CDR2 FQNNGV. V lost 0 bases, J lost 0 bases, and 14 bases stayed unmatched.